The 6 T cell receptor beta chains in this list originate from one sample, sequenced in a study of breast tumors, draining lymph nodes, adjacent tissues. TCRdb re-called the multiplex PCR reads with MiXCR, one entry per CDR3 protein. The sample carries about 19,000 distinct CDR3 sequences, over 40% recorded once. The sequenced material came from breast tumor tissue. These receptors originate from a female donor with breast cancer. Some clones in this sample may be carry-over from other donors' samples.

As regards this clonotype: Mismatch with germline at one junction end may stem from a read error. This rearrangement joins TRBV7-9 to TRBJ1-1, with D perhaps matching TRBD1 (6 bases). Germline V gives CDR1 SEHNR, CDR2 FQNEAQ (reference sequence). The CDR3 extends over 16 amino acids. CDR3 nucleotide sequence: TGTGCCAGCAGCCCCGTGTGGGGGACACTGAACACTGAACCTTTCTTT. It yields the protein CASSPVWGTLNTEPFF.

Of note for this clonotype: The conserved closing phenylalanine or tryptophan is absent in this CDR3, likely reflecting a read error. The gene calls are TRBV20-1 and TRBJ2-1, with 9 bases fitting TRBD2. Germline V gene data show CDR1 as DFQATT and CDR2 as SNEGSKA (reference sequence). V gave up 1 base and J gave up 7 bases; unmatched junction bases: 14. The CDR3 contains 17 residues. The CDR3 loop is CSARVPRTSASGNEQFL. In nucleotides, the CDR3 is TGCAGTGCTAGAGTCCCCAGGACTAGCGCGAGTGGGAATGAGCAGTTCCTC.

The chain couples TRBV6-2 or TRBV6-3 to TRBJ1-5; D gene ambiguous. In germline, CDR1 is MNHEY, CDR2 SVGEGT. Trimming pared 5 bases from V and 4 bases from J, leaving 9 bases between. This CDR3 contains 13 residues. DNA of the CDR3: TGTGCCAGCAGTCGAACAGAGAATCAGCCCCAGCATTTT. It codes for CASSRTENQPQHF.

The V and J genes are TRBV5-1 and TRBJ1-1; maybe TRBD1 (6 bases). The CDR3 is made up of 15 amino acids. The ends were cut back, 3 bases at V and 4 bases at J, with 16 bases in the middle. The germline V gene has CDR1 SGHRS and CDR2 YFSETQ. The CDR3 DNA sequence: TGCGCCAGCAGCTCGGGGGGGGGCTCGGTCACTGAAGCTTTCTTT. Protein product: CASSSGGGSVTEAFF.

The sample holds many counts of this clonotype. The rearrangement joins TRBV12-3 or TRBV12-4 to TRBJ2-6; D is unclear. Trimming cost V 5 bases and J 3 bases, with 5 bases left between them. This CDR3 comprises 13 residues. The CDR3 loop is CASSDSGANVLTF. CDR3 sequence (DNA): TGTGCCAGCAGTGATAGTGGGGCCAACGTCCTGACTTTC.

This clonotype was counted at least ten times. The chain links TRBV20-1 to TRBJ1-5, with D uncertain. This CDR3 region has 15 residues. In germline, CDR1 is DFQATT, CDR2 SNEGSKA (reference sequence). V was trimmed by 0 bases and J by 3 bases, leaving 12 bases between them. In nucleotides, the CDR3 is TGCAGTGCTAGAGACCGCCGCCAAGTCAATCAGCCCCAGCATTTT. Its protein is CSARDRRQVNQPQHF.